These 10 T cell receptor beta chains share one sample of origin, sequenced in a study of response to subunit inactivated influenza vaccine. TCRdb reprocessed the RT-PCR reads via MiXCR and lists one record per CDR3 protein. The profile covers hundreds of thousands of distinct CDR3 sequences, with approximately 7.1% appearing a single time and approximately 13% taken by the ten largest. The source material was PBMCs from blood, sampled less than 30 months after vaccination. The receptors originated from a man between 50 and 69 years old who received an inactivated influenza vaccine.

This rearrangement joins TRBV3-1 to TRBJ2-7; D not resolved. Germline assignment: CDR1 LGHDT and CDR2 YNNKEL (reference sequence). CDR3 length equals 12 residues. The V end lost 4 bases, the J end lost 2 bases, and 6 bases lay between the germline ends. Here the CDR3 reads CASSRVPYEQYF. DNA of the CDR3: TGTGCCAGCAGCCGCGTACCCTACGAGCAGTACTTC.

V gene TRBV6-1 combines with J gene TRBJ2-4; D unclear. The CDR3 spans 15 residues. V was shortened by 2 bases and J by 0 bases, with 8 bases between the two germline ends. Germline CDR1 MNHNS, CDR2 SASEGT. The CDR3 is CASSERFEAKNIQYF. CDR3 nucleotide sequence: TGTGCCAGCAGTGAAAGGTTTGAAGCCAAAAACATTCAGTACTTC.

The CDR3 bases are TGCGCCAGCAGCTTGGTGGGACTAGCGTCCGCTAGCACAGATACGCAGTATTTT. Its translation: CASSLVGLASASTDTQYF. This rearrangement joins TRBV5-1 to TRBJ2-3; 10 nucleotides align to TRBD2. The CDR3 length is 18 residues. Germline assignment: CDR1 SGHRS and CDR2 YFSETQ. Trimming took 0 bases from V and 0 from J; bases not matched to a gene: 7.

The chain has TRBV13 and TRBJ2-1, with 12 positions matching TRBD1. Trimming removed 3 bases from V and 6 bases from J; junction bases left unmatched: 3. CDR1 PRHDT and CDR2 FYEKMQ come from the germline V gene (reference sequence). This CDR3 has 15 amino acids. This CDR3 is CASSLGTGGRNEQFF. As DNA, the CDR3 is TGTGCCAGCAGCTTGGGGACAGGGGGCCGCAATGAGCAGTTCTTC.

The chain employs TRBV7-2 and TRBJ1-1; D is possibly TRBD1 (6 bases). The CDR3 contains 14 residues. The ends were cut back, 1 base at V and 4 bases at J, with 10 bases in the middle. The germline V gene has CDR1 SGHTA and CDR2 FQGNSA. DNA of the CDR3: TGTGCCAGCAGCTTAGTTCAGGGGCCCACTGAAGCTTTCTTT. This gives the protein CASSLVQGPTEAFF. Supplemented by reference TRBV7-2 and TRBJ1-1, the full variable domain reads GAGVSQSPSNKVTEKGKDVELRCDPISGHTALYWYRQSLGQGLEFLIYFQGNSAPDKSGLPSDRFSAERTGGSVSTLTIQRTQQEDSAVYLCASSLVQGPTEAFFGQGTRLTVV.

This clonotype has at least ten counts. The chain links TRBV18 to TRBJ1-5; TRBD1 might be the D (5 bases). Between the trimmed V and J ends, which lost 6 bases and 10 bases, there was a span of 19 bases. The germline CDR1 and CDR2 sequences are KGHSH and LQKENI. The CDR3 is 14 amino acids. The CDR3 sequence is CASSTGTALGPQHF. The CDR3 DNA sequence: TGTGCCAGCTCCACCGGGACCGCGCTGGGACCCCAGCATTTT.

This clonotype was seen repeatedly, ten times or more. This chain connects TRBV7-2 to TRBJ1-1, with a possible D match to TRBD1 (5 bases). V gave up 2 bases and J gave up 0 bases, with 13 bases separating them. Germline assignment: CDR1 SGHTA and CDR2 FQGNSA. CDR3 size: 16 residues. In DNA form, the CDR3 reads TGTGCCAGCAGCTTACAGAGCGGACATCTGAACACTGAAGCTTTCTTT. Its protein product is CASSLQSGHLNTEAFF.

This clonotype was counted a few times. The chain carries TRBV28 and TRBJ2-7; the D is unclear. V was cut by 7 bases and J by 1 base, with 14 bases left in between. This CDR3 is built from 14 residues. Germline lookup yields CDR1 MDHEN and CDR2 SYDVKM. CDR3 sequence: CASNPRPLSYEQYF. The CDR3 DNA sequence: TGTGCCAGCAACCCACGACCACTATCCTACGAGCAGTACTTC.

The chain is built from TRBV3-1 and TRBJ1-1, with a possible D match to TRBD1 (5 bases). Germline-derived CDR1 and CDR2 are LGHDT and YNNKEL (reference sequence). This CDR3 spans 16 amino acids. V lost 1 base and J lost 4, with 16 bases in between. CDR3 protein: CASSQAQGGWSTEAFF. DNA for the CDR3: TGTGCCAGCAGCCAAGCCCAGGGAGGTTGGAGCACTGAAGCTTTCTTT.

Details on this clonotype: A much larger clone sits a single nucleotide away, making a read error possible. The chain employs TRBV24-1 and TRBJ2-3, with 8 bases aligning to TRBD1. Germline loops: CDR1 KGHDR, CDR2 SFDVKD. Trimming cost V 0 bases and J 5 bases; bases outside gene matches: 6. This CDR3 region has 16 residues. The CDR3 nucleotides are TGTGCCACCAGTGATTTGCCTCAGGGGGCGGAAGATACGCAGTATTTT. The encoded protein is CATSDLPQGAEDTQYF.